This T cell receptor (beta chain) originates from a study of blood T cells in healthy people across ages. A sample-barcoded 5' primer and a J-beta primer mix were used in a second PCR of roughly 6 to 11 cycles. One entry per CDR3 protein, called by TCRdb with MiXCR from the 5' RACE reads. Of around 1,800,000 distinct CDR3 sequences in the sample, about two fifths were seen once. From germline, CDR1 is SGHRS and CDR2 YFSETQ. V shed 0 bases, J shed 1 base, and the junction held 6 bases outside the gene matches. CDR3 length: 17 residues. This receptor was obtained from a human donor in good health. The sequenced material came from blood. The chain recombines TRBV5-1 with TRBJ2-3, with TRBD1 matching 9 bases. The CDR3 DNA follows: TGCGCCAGCAGCTTGGATGGACAGGGGAGAGGCACAGATACGCAGTATTTT. Protein: CASSLDGQGRGTDTQYF. The variable domain in full, with the rest retrieved from reference TRBV5-1 and TRBJ2-3, is KAGVTQTPRYLIKTRGQQVTLSCSPISGHRSVSWYQQTPGQGLQFLFEYFSETQRNKGNFPGRFSGRQFSNSRSEMNVSTLELGDSALYLCASSLDGQGRGTDTQYFGPGTRLTVL.